This T cell receptor (beta chain) was recorded in a study of shared clonotypes between healthy human individuals. Study-level results: How much donors shared clonotypes was expected to be affected by sequencing depth. Apart from blood, nothing was sampled; tissue repertoires likely differ. Against clonotypes common to all four donors, non-shared ones had lower generation probabilities.

Sequenced by immunoSEQ multiplex PCR; TCRdb stores in-frame clones only, minus some. The table records about 2.2 million clones, just under 95% of them present only once. Naive CD8 cells lacked CD45RO and underwent positive selection for CCR7, leaving out terminally differentiated effector memory CD45RA+ cells. The CDR3 sequence is 13 residues long. V lost 7 bases and J lost 4, with 10 bases in between. Germline CDR1 reads ENHRY; CDR2 reads SYGVKD. As for this clone: Its antigen is undetermined.

The genes are TRBV10-3 and TRBJ2-2; D is unresolved. Sequencing input: naive CD8+ T cells from PBMCs. The TCR was taken from a young man in good health. Some clones in this sample may be carry-over from other donors' samples. The CDR3 spells CAITSVSTGELFF. The CDR3 nucleotides read TGTGCCATCACCTCAGTATCCACCGGGGAGCTGTTTTTT.